This entry features one T cell receptor beta chain sequence. Germline CDR1 and CDR2: LNHDA and SQIVND (reference sequence). This CDR3 has 18 amino acids. V was clipped by 9 bases and J by 1 base; unmatched bases: 10. As originally analysed: Amplified reference gene primers provided the basis for estimating nucleated cell counts. Produced via immunoSEQ multiplex PCR; TCRdb's table is partial and in-frame only. The V and J calls and the clone size are those of that table, but D and trimming were determined from the DNA. The table includes about 200,000 clones, roughly 90% detected once. This record comes from a study of blood T cell repertoires in COVID-19. Overall study: Italy, Spain and the United States were the sources of the convalescent and acute COVID-19 samples. PBMCs, B-cell-depleted T cells, or T cells were the source of the cDNA or gDNA that made up the material.

Seattle cases were enrolled at active infection and followed longitudinally. This clonotype originated in a man in his fifties with COVID-19, enrolled during active disease. Sequencing was carried out using peripheral blood. The chain has TRBV19 and TRBJ2-1; TRBD2 matches 15 bases. CDR3 sequence reads: CASDRGLAGGPSYNEQFF. DNA for the CDR3: TGTGCCAGCGACCGGGGACTAGCGGGGGGTCCATCCTACAATGAGCAGTTCTTC.